This T cell receptor (beta chain) was captured by sequencing in a study of shared clonotypes between healthy human individuals. Study-wide context: A couple of women and a few men aged 18 to 49 served as donors. The study's findings and limits: Among the subsets, naive ones generally showed larger estimated richness than memory ones. Clonotype sharing among donors was thought likely to change with sequencing depth.

Naive CD8 cells, CD45RO-negative and positively selected for CCR7, excluded terminally differentiated effector memory CD45RA+ cells. Replicate sorted-subset PCRs were loaded with 150 to 200 ng DNA, about 28,000 T cell genomes. The assay was immunoSEQ multiplex PCR, and TCRdb's table has in-frame clones only and misses some. Of some 2 million clones detected, around 96% appear once; the ten largest clones hold less than 1.5%. A word on this clone: Its target is unknown.

This receptor was taken from a man between 18 and 35 years old in good health. Sequencing was performed on naive CD8+ T cells sorted from blood.

The CDR3: CASSLGTPEQFF. CDR3 nucleotides: TGTGCCAGCAGCCTCGGGACCCCTGAGCAGTTCTTC. The V call is TRBV2, the J call TRBJ2-1; D could derive from TRBD1 or TRBD2 (5 bases each). The CDR3 contains 12 residues. The germline V gene has CDR1 SNHLY and CDR2 FYNNEI. V gave up 6 bases and J gave up 9 bases, with 12 bases separating them.